The source of this TCR beta chain is a study of beta chain features in type 1 diabetes. Study in general: All samples together contributed 85 million to 120 million sorted cells for examination. The study, taken as a whole, reports: Type 1 diabetes patients showed a moderate but significant shortening of TCRB CDR3s in all four CD4+ subsets. VDJ junctions from patients with type 1 diabetes contained fewer insertions and more deletions. Relative to healthy donors, patients appeared to have naive, central memory and Treg TCRB repertoires that were more similar.

The CDR3 totals 12 residues. V was trimmed by 4 bases and J by 6 bases, leaving 7 bases between them. The germline CDR1 and CDR2 sequences are SEHNR and FQNEAQ (reference sequence). Purity exceeding 98% was reached by all sorted populations. Expressed TCRB transcripts were sequenced after all isolated RNA was converted to cDNA. Produced via immunoSEQ multiplex PCR; TCRdb's table is partial and in-frame only. The sample has hundreds of thousands of clones, approximately 15% seen once. On this clone: Its antigen remains unknown.

The chain links TRBV7-9 to TRBJ2-1, with a weak D call TRBD1 (6 bases). The clonotype comes from a man aged 30-40 years with type 1 diabetes. Sequencing used naive CD4+ T cells from blood. In nucleotides, the CDR3 is TGTGCCAGCAGCTCACAGGGCAATGAGCAGTTCTTC. Protein: CASSSQGNEQFF.